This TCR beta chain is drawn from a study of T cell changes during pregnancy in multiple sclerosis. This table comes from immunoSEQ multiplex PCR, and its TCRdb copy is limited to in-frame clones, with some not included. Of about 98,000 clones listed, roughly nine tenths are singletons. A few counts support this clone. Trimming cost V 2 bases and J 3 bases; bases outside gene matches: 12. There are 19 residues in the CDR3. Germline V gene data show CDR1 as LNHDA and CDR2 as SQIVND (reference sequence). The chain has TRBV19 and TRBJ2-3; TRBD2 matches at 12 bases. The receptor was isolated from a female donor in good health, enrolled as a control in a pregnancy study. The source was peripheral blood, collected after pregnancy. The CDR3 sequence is CASSILARLAGAETDTQYF. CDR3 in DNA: TGTGCCAGTAGTATATTAGCGAGACTAGCGGGAGCGGAGACAGATACGCAGTATTTT.